This T cell receptor (beta chain) was observed in a study of blood T cells in healthy people across ages. The study recruited healthy Caucasian donors from Russia who were aged about 6 to 90. Extraction yielded at least 5.5 micrograms of total RNA per sample. Points from the study as a whole: Measured against age, TCR beta diversity per million T cells decreased in a roughly linear manner.

Trimming at V came to 4 bases and at J to 3 bases, leaving 4 bases not matched to a gene. The germline gives CDR1 SGDLS, CDR2 YYNGEE. The CDR3 is 14 amino acids. For the second PCR, which ran for about 6 to 11 cycles, a sample-barcoded 5' primer and a J-beta primer mix were used. MiXCR, run by TCRdb on the 5' RACE reads, gives a single entry per CDR3 protein. The table includes fewer than 2,000,000 distinct CDR3 sequences, about 35% detected once. This clonotype has only a few counts. Its antigen remains unknown. Sequenced input: blood. The chain has TRBV9 and TRBJ1-2; 9 bases agree with TRBD1. The sequence was obtained from a woman younger than 45 in good health. The CDR3, as DNA: TGTGCCAGCAGCTCTCGGACAGGGGACTATGGCTACACCTTC. Translated, it gives CASSSRTGDYGYTF. The full variable domain, its missing parts supplied by reference TRBV9 and TRBJ1-2, is DSGVTQTPKHLITATGQRVTLRCSPRSGDLSVYWYQQSLDQGLQFLIQYYNGEERAKGNILERFSAQQFPDLHSELNLSSLELGDSALYFCASSSRTGDYGYTFGSGTRLTVV.